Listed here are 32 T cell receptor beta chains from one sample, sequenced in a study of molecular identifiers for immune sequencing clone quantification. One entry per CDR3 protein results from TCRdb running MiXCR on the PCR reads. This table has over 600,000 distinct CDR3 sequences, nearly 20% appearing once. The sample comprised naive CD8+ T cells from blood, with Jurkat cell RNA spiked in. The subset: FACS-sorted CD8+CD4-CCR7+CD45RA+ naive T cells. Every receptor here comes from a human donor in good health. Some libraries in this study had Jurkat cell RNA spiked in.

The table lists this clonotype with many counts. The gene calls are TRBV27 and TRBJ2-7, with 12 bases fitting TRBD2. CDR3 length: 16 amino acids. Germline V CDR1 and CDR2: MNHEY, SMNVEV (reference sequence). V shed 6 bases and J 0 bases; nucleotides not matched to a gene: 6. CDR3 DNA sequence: TGTGCCAGCAGCCCGGGACTAGCGGGCCTCTCCTACGAGCAGTACTTC. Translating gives CASSPGLAGLSYEQYF.

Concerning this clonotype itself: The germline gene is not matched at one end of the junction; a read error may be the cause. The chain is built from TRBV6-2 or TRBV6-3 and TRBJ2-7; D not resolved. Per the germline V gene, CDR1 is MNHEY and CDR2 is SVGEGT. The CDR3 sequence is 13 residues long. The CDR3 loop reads CASSYSPTYGQYF. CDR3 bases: TGTGCCAGCAGTTACTCACCCACCTACGGGCAGTACTTC.

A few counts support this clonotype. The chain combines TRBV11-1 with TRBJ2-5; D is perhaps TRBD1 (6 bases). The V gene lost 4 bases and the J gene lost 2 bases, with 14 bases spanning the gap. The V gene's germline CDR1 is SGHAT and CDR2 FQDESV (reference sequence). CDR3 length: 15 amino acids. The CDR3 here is CASSSHWTVQETQYF. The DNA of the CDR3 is TGTGCCAGCAGCTCTCATTGGACAGTTCAAGAGACCCAGTACTTC. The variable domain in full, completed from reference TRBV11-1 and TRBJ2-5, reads EAEVAQSPRYKITEKSQAVAFWCDPISGHATLYWYRQILGQGPELLVQFQDESVVDDSQLPKDRFSAERLKGVDSTLKIQPAELGDSAMYLCASSSHWTVQETQYFGPGTRLLVL.

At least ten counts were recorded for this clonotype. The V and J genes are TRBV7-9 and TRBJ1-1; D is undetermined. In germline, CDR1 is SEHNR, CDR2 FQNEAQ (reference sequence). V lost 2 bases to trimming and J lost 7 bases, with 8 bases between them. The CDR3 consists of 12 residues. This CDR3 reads CASSLLSVEAFF. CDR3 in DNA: TGTGCCAGCAGCTTACTATCCGTTGAAGCTTTCTTT.

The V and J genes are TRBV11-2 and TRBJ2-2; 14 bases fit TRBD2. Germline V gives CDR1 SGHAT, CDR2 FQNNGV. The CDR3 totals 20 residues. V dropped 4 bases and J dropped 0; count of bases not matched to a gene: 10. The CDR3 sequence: CASSWYPGTSGSANTGELFF. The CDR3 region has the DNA TGTGCCAGCAGCTGGTACCCCGGGACTAGCGGGAGTGCGAACACCGGGGAGCTGTTTTTT.

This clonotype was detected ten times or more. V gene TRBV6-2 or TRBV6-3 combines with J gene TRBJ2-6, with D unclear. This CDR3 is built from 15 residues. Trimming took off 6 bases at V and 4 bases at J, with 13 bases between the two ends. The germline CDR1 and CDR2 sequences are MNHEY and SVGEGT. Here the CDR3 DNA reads TGTGCCAGCAGCACTGACAAGGCCGGGGCCAACGTCCTGACTTTC. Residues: CASSTDKAGANVLTF.

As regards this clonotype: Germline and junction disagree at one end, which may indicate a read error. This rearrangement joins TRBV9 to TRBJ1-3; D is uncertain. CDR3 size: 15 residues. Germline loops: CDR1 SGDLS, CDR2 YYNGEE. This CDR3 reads CAGSGYPEGGNTIYF. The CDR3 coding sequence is TGTGCCGGCAGCGGGTATCCCGAAGGGGGAAACACCATATATTTT.

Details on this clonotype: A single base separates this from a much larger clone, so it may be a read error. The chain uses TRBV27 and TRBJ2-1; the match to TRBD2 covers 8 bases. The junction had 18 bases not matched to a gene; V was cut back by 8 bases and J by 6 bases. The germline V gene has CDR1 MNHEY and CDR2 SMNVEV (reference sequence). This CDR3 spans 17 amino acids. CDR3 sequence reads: CASGPQILAALTNEQFF. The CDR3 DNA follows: TGTGCCAGCGGTCCTCAAATACTAGCGGCACTTACCAATGAGCAGTTCTTC.

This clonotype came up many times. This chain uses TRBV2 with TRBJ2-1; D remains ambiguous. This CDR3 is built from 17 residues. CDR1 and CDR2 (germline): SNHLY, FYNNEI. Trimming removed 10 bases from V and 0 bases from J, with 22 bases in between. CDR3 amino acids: CATLAVAGLDSYNEQFF. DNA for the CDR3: TGTGCCACCCTGGCCGTTGCAGGCTTGGACTCCTACAATGAGCAGTTCTTC.

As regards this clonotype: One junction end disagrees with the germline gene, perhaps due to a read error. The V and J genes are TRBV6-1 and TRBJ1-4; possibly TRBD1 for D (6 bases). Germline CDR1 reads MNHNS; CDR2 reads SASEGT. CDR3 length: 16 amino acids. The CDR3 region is CASREEGVYNEGKLFF. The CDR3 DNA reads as TGTGCCAGCAGAGAAGAGGGGGTGTATAATGAAGGAAAACTGTTTTTT.

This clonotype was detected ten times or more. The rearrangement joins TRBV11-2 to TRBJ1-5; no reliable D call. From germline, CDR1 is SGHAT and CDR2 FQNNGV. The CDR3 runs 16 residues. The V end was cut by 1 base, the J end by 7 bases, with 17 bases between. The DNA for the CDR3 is TGTGCCAGCAGCTTAGGGCCATCGGGGATGGCCCAGCCCCAGCATTTT. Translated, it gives CASSLGPSGMAQPQHF.

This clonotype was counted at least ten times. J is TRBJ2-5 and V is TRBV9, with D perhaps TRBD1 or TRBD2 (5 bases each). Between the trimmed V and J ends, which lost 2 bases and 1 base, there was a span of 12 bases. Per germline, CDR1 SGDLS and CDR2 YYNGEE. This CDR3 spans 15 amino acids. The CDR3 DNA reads TGTGCCAGCAGCGTCGCTACCGGGACCCAAGAGACCCAGTACTTC. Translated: CASSVATGTQETQYF.

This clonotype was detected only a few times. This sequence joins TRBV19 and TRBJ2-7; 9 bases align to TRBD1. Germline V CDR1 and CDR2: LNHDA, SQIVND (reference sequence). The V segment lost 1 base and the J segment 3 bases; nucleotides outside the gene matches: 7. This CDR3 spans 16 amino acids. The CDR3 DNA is TGTGCCAGTAGTATAGCCCTCGGACAGGGGCTCTACGAGCAGTACTTC. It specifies CASSIALGQGLYEQYF.

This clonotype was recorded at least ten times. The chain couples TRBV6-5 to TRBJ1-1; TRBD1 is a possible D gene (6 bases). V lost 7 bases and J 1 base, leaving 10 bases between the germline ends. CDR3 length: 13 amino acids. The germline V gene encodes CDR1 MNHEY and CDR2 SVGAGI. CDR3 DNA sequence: TGTGCCAGCACAGGGGCTCCGAACACTGAAGCTTTCTTT. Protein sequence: CASTGAPNTEAFF.

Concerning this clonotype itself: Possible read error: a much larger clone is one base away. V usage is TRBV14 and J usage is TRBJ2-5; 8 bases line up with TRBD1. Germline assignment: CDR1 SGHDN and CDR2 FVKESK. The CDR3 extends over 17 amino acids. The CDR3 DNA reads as TGTGCCAGCAGCCAAGCGGCGGCAGGGGGCTACCAAGAGGCCCAGTACTTC. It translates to CASSQAAAGGYQEAQYF.

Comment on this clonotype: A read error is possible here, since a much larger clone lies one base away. CDR3 DNA sequence: TGCAGTGCTACTCAAACTGACAGGGGTACCCACGAGCAGCACTTC. Encoded protein: CSATQTDRGTHEQHF. The V gene is TRBV20-1, the J gene TRBJ2-7; 8 bases line up with TRBD1. Germline V gene data show CDR1 as DFQATT and CDR2 as SNEGSKA (reference sequence). This CDR3 contains 15 residues.

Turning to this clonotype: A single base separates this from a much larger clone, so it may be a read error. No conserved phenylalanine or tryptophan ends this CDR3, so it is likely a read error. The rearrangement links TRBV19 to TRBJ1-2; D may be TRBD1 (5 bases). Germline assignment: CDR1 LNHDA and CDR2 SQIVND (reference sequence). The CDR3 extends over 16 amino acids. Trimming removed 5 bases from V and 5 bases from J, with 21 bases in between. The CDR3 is CASSGGTDPSFYGYTL. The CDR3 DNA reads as TGTGCCAGTAGTGGGGGGACGGATCCCTCCTTTTATGGCTACACCCTC.

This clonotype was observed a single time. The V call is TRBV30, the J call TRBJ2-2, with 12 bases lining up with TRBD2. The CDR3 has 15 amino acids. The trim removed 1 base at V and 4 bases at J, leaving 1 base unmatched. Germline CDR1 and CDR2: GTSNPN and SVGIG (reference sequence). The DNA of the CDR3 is TGTGCCTGGAGTGCTAGCGGGGGGGCCACCGGGGAGCTGTTTTTT. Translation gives CAWSASGGATGELFF.

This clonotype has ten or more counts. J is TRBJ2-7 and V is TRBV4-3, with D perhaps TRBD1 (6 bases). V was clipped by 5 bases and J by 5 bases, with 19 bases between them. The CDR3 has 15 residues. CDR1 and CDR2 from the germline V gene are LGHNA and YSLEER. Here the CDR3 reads CASSFQGRRRDEQYF. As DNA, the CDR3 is TGCGCCAGCAGCTTCCAGGGGCGCAGGCGGGACGAGCAGTACTTC.

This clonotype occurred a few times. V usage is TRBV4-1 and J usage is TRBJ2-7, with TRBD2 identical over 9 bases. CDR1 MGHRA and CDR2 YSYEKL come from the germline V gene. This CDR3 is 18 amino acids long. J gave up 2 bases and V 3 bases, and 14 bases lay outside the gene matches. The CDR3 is CASSQLGGLAGDTYEQYF. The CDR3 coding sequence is TGCGCCAGCAGCCAGTTAGGGGGACTAGCCGGAGACACCTACGAGCAGTACTTC.

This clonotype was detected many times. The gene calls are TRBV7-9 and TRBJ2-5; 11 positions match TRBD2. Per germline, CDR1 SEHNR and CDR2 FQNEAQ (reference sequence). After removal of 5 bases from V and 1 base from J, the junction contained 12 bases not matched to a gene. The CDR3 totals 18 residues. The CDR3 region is CASSVPPGTSGVQETQYF. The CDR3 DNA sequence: TGTGCCAGCAGCGTACCCCCAGGGACTAGCGGTGTCCAAGAGACCCAGTACTTC.

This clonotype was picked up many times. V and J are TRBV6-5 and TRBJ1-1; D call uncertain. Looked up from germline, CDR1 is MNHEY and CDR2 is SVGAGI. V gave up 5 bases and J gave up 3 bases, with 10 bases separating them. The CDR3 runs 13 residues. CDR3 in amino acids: CASSADGYTEAFF. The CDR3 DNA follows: TGTGCCAGCAGTGCCGACGGCTACACTGAAGCTTTCTTT.

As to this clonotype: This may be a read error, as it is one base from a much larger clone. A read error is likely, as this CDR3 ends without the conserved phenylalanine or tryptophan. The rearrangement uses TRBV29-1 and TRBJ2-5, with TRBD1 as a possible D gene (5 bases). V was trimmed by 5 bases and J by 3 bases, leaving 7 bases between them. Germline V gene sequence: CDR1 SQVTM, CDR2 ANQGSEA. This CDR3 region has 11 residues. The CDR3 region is CSVFREETQYS. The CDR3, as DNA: TGCAGCGTTTTCAGGGAAGAGACCCAGTACTCC.

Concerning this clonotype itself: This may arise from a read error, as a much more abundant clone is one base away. The CDR3 DNA is TGTGCCACCAGCGGGACAGCTCAGCCCCAGCATTTT. Its protein product is CATSGTAQPQHF. The V and J genes are TRBV15 and TRBJ1-5; 7 bases line up with TRBD1. Germline V CDR1 and CDR2: LNHNV, YYDKDF (reference sequence). V lost 5 bases and J lost 6; bases outside the gene matches: 1. The CDR3 has 12 amino acids.

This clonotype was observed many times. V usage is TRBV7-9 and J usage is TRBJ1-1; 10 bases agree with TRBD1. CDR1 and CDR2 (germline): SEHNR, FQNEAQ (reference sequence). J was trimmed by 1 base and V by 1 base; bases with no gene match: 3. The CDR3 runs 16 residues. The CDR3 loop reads CASSLGGTGENTEAFF. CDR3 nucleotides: TGTGCCAGCAGCTTAGGGGGGACAGGGGAGAACACTGAAGCTTTCTTT.

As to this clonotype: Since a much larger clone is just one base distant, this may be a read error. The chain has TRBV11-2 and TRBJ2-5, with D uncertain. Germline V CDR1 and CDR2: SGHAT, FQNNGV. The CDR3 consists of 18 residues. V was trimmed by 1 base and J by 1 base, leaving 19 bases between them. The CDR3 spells CASSLGVFGRIFQETQYF. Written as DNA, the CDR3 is TGTGCCAGCAGCTTAGGCGTTTTCGGACGGATATTCCAAGAGACCCAGTACTTC.

The DNA of the CDR3 is TGTGCCAGCAGTTCTTGGGGGCGGGAGGGCGGGGAGACCCAGTACTTC. Protein product: CASSSWGREGGETQYF. The V and J genes are TRBV12-3 or TRBV12-4 and TRBJ2-5; 9 nucleotides align to TRBD2. The CDR3 has 16 residues. The trim removed 4 bases at V and 5 bases at J, leaving 11 bases unmatched.

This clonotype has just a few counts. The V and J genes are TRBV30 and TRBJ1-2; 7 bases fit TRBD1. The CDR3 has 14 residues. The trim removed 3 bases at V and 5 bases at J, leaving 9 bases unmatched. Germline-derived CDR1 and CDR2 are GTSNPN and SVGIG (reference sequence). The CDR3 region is CAWSSRGGGYGYTF. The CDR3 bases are TGTGCCTGGAGCAGTCGAGGGGGCGGGTATGGCTACACCTTC.

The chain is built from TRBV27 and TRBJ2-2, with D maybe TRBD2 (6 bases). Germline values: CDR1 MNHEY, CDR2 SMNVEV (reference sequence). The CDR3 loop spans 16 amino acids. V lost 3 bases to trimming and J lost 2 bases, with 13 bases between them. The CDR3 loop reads CASSLEGPSNTGELFF. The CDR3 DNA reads TGTGCCAGCAGTTTGGAGGGGCCGTCTAACACCGGGGAGCTGTTTTTT.

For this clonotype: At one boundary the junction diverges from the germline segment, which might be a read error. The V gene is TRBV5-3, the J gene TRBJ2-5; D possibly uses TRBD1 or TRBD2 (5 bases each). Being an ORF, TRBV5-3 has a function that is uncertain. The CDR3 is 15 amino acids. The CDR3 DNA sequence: TGTGCCAGCAGCTCGAAAATCGGGACCGACGAGACCCAGTACTTC. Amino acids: CASSSKIGTDETQYF.

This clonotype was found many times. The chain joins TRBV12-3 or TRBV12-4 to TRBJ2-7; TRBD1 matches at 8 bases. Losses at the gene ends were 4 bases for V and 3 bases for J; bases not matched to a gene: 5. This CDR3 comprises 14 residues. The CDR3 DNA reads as TGTGCCAGCAGTTCAGGGGGCTTTAACTACGAGCAGTACTTC. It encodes CASSSGGFNYEQYF.

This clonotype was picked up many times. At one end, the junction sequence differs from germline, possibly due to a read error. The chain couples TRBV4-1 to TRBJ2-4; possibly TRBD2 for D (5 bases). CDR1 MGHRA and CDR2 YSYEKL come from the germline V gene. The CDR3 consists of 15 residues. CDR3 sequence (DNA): TGCGCCAGCAGTCAAGATGAAGCAGGACTAAACATTCAGTACTTC. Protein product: CASSQDEAGLNIQYF.